This entry concerns a single TCR beta chain. Its antigen is currently unknown. Profiling relied on immunoSEQ multiplex PCR, and the TCRdb table lists in-frame clones only, not all of them. The profile covers around 58,000 clones, with approximately 90% appearing a single time and approximately 1.4% taken by the ten largest. The germline V gene has CDR1 SGHRS and CDR2 YFSETQ. CDR3 size: 13 residues. Trimming cost V 0 bases and J 2 bases, with 6 bases left between them. Blood samples were obtained at baseline, cycle 4 day 1, and cycle 7 day 1. The data were obtained in a study of OX40 agonist ivuxolimab in advanced cancers. Study conclusions and caveats: Relative to CD4+, CD8+ T cells held more expanded clones on average.

The sequence was obtained from an adult with an advanced solid tumor such as melanoma, head and neck, liver or kidney cancer. This chain uses TRBV5-1 with TRBJ2-7; D call uncertain. The sequencing used CD4+ or CD8+ T cells sorted from blood, collected in a trial of the OX40 agonist ivuxolimab. The CDR3 spells CASSLEQTYEQYF. Written as DNA, the CDR3 is TGCGCCAGCAGCTTGGAACAGACCTACGAGCAGTACTTC.